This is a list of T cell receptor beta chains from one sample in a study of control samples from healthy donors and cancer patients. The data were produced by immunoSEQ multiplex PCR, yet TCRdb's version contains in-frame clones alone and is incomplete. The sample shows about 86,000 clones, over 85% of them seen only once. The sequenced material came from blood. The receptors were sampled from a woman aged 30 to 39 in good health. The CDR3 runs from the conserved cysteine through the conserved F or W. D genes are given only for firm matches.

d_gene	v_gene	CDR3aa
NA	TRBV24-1	CATSDREVGNQPQHF
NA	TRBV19	CASSLPWQASGELFF
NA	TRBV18	CASSPIDRNTEAFF
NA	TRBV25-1	CASIRSGYTEAFF
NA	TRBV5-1	CASSLEFNTEAFF
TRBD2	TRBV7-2	CASSLGGTSGSNEQYF
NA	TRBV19	CASSMGAVDEQYF
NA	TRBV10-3	CAISPGSGNQPQHF
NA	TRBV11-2	CASSTTERSYNEQFF
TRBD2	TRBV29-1	CSVISGIHTDTQYF
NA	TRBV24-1	CATSDVSIQETQYF
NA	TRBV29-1	CSGQGNTGELFF
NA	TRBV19	CASRSKSDSTEAFF
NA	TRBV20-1	CSTSLGAGQETQYF
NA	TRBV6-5	CASSRGGTDTQYF
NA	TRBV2	CASSENRQLQETQYF
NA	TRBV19	CASSIVQGNYEQYF
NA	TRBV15	CATSRDRTYSNQPQHF
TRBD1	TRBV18	CASSRYRDRGTYEQYF
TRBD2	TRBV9	CASSGSGLAADTQYF
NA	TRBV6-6	CASSYGLSPLHF
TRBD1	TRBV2	CASRGQEAYGYTF
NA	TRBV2	CASTGGQEQYF
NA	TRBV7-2	CASSLGPRPQHF
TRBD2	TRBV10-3	CAISEFSMGQGLADEQFF
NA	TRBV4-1	CASSQDRGTSTYNEQFF
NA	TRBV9	CASQRGGADDEQYF
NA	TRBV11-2	CASSLRRGHTDTQYF
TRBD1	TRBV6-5	CASSTGDSQNTEAFF
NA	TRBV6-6	CASSPRGGSSNIQYF
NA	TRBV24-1	CATSDLPREGGTGELFF
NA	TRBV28	CASSFFSNQPQHF
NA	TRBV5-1	CASSLWGQGGGSPLHF
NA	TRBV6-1	CASSEDRGDEKLFF